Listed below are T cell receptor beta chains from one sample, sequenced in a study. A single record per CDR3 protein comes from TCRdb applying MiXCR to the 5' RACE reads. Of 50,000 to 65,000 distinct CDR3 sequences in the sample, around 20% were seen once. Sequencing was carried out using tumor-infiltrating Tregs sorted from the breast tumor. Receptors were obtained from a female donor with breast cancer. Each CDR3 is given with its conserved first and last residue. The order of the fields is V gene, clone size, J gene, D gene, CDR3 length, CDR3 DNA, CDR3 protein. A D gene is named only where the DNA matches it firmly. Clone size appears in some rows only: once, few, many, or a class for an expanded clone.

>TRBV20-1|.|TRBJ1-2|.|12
TGCAGTGCCATCGGGACCCACTATGGCTACACCTTC
CSAIGTHYGYTF
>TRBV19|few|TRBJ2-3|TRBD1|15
TGTGCCAGTAAAAATTGGGGACAGAGCACAGATACGCAGTATTTT
CASKNWGQSTDTQYF
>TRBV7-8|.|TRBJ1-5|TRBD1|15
TGTGCCAGCAGCTTAGGACAGGGGGTTTATCAGCCCCAGCATTTT
CASSLGQGVYQPQHF
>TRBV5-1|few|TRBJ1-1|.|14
TGCGCCAGCAGCGCGGGGGGGCAGGGTACTGAAGCTTTCTTT
CASSAGGQGTEAFF
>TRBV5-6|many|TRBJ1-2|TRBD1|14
TGTGCCAGCAGCTTGACAGGGGTTGACTATGGCTACACCTTC
CASSLTGVDYGYTF
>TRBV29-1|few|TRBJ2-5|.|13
TGCAGCGTTGCCGGGTCTTTCGAAGAGACCCAGTACTTC
CSVAGSFEETQYF
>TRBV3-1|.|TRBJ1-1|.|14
TGTGCCAGCAGCCCGGACAGTGTGAACACTGAAGCTTTCTTT
CASSPDSVNTEAFF
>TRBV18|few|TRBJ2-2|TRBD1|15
TGTGCCAGCTCCCCGGGACAGGGGTCGACCGGGGAGCTGTTTTTT
CASSPGQGSTGELFF
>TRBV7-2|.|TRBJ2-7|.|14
TGTGCCAGCAGCTTAGAACTATTATCCTACGAGCAGTACTTC
CASSLELLSYEQYF
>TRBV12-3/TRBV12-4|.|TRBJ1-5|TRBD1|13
TGTGCCAGCAGCCCAGGGACAGCACAGCCCCAGCATTTT
CASSPGTAQPQHF
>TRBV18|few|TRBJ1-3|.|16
TGTGCCAGCTCACAATCCGAGGGGAGCTTCGGAAACACCATATATTTT
CASSQSEGSFGNTIYF
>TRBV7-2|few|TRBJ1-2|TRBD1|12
TGTGCCAGCGGCACAGGGGTGCGTGGCTACACCTTC
CASGTGVRGYTF
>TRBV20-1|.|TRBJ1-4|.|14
TGCAGTGCTAGGGAAGGGGCCCATAATGAAAAACTGTTTTTT
CSAREGAHNEKLFF
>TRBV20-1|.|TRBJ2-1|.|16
TGCAGTGTTAGAGATCCGGAGCATAGCTCCTACAATGAGCAGTTCTTC
CSVRDPEHSSYNEQFF
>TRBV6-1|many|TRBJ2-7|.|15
TGTGCCAGCAGTGAAGCGCATCTGGGGGCCTACGAGCAGTACTTC
CASSEAHLGAYEQYF
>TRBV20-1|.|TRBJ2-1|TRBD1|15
TGCAGTGCTAGGGAAACAGGGGGCGCCTACAATGAGCAGTTCTTC
CSARETGGAYNEQFF
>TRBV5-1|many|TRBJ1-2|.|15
TGCGCCAGCAGCCCGGATCCCCGGGGCCCCGCTGTCTACACCTTC
CASSPDPRGPAVYTF
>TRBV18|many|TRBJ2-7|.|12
TGTGCCAGCTCACCCGAGGGTAGGGAGCAGTACTTC
CASSPEGREQYF
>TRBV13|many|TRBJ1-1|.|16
TGTGCCAGCAGCTTAGCCCAGGGTGTAGCGGACACTGAAGCTTTCTTT
CASSLAQGVADTEAFF
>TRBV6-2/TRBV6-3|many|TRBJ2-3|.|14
TGTGCCAGCAGTTCAAGACTAGGTGGAGATACGCAGTATTTT
CASSSRLGGDTQYF
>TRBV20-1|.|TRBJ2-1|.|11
TGCAGTGCTGAGGAAACAGTGGGAGATCCCTTC
CSAEETVGDPF
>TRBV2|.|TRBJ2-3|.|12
TGTGTCAGCAGTGGCTCGGGGGATACGCAGTATTTT
CVSSGSGDTQYF
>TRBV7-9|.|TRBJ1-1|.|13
TGTGCCAGCAGCTTTTCAGGGGACACTGAAGCTTTCTTT
CASSFSGDTEAFF
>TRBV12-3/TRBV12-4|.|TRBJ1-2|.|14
TGTGCCAGCACAAATCCCGGACAGAACTATGGCTACACCTTC
CASTNPGQNYGYTF
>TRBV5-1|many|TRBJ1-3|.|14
TGCGCCAGCAGCTTGGAAACCGGGGTGAACACCATATATTTT
CASSLETGVNTIYF
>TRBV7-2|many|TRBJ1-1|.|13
TGTGCCAGCAGCCGAGACAGATACACTGAAGCTTTCTTT
CASSRDRYTEAFF
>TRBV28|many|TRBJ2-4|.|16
TGTGCCAGCAGTTTAATGGGCCTGGGGTTGGAAAACATTCAGTACTTC
CASSLMGLGLENIQYF
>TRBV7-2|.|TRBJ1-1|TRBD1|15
TGTGCCAGCAGCTTACATAAGGGGGCGCGGACTGAAGCTTTCTTT
CASSLHKGARTEAFF
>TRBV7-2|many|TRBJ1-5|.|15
TGTGCCAGCAGCCTCGACGGGGCGAGCGATCAGCCCCAGCATTTT
CASSLDGASDQPQHF
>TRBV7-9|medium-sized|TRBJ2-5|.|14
TGTGCCAGCAGCTTAAGGGGACTCCAAGAGACCCAGTACTTC
CASSLRGLQETQYF
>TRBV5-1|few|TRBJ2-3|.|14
TGCGCCAGCAGCTTGGGACTAGAAACAGATACGCAGTATTTT
CASSLGLETDTQYF
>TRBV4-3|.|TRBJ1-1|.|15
TGCGCCAGCAGCCAAGATCACGACAGATACACTGAAGCTTTCTTT
CASSQDHDRYTEAFF
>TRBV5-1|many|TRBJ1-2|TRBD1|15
TGCGCCAGCAGCTTGGTTGGAACAGGGGAGGATGGCTACACCTTC
CASSLVGTGEDGYTF
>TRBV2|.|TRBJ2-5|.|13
TGTGCCAGCAGTGAAAGGAACTGGGAGACCCAGTACTTC
CASSERNWETQYF
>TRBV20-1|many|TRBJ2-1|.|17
TGCAGTGCTAGAAACCGAGGGGACCGAACTCTCTACAATGAGCAGTTCTTC
CSARNRGDRTLYNEQFF
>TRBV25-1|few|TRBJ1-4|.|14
TGTGCCAGCAGTGACCAGAATCAAAGGGAAAAACTGTTTTTT
CASSDQNQREKLFF
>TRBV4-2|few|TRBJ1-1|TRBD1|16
TGTGCCAGCAGCCTAGGGACAGGGGGCTCGGACGCTGAAGCTTTCTTT
CASSLGTGGSDAEAFF
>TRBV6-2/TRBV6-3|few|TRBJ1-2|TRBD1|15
TGTGCCAGCAGTTATCGGACAGGGGGCGTCAATGGCTACACCTTC
CASSYRTGGVNGYTF
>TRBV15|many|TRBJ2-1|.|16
TGTGCCACCAGCAGTCCCCAGGGAGGCATATACAATGAGCAGTTCTTC
CATSSPQGGIYNEQFF
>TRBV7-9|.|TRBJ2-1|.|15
TGTGCCAGCAGCTTGGAAGCGGGTCCATACAATGAGCAGTTCTTC
CASSLEAGPYNEQFF
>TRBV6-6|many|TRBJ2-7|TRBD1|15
TGTGCCAGCAGCCCCCCGGACAGGGGGATTCGCGAGCAGTACTTC
CASSPPDRGIREQYF
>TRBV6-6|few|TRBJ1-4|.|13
TGTGCCAGCAATACGCCAACTAATGAAAACCTGTTTTTT
CASNTPTNENLFF
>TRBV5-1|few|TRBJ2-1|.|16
TGCGCCAGCAGCTTCCGCGGGCAGGGGCGATACAATGAGCAGTTCTTC
CASSFRGQGRYNEQFF
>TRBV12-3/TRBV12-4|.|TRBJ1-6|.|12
TGTGCCGGGGGGACCTCTAATACACCCCTCCACTTT
CAGGTSNTPLHF
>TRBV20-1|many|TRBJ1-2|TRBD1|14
TGCAGTGCTAGTGGGACAGGGGGCGACTATGGCTACACCTTC
CSASGTGGDYGYTF
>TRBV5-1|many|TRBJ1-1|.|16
TGCGCCAGCAGCTTGGACCGGGGAATGCGGAACACTGAAGCTTTCTTT
CASSLDRGMRNTEAFF
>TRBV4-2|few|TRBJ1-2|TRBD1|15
TGTGCCAGCAGCCAGGGGACCCAGGGGGCGTATGGCTACACCTTC
CASSQGTQGAYGYTF
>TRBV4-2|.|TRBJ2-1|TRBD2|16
TGTGCCAGCAGCCAAATCAGCCTAGCGGCGTACACTGAGCAGTTCTTC
CASSQISLAAYTEQFF
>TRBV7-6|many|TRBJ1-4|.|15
TGTGCCAGCAGCGCCTCGACAGCAACTAATGAAAAACTGTTTTTT
CASSASTATNEKLFF
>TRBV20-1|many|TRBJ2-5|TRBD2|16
TGCAGTGCTAGAGTAGCGGGAGGGCCAGTAGGGGAGACCCAGTACTTC
CSARVAGGPVGETQYF
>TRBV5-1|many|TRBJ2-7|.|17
TGCGCCAGCTCAGCAGCTTTAATCGGAGTGGGAGTGCACGAGCAGTACTTC
CASSAALIGVGVHEQYF
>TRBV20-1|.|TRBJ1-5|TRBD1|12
TGCAGTGCTATTACAGGGGAACAGCCCCAGCATTTT
CSAITGEQPQHF
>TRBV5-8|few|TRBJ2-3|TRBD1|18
TGTGCCAGCAGCTCCGGGACAGGGGGCCAGGGCTCCACAGATACGCAGTATTTT
CASSSGTGGQGSTDTQYF
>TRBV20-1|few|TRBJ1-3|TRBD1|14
TGCAGTGCAGCCGGGACAGGGGCTGGAAACACCATATATTTT
CSAAGTGAGNTIYF
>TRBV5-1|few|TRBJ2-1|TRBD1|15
TGCGCCAGCAGCTCCTCAGGGGGCTCCTACAATGAGCAGTTCTTC
CASSSSGGSYNEQFF
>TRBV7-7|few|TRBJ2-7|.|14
TGTGCCAGCAGCGCCGGAGGCGGGTCCTACGAGCAGTACTTC
CASSAGGGSYEQYF
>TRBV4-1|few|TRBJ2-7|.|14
TGCGCCAGCAGCCAAATGGGGGAATCCTACGAGCAGTACTTC
CASSQMGESYEQYF
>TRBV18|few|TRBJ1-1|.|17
TGTGCCAGCTTCTCCACACCAGGGATTTTGATGAACACTGAAGCTTTCTTT
CASFSTPGILMNTEAFF
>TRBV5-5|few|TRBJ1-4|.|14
TGTGCCAGCAGCCGGGGGGCTGGGGATGAAAAACTGTTTTTT
CASSRGAGDEKLFF
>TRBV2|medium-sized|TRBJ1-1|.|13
TGTGCCAGCAGCCATAACGAGGACACTGAAGCTTTCTTT
CASSHNEDTEAFF